This T cell receptor (beta chain) derives from a study of OX40 agonist ivuxolimab in advanced cancers. General study results and limits: Still undetermined is the antigen specificity of the expanded peripheral T cells.

Data came from immunoSEQ multiplex PCR; TCRdb stores just in-frame clones and leaves some out. Counted here are around 63,000 clones, 80% to 90% occurring once; the ten biggest clones make up approximately 10%. For this clone: Its matching antigen is unknown.

The CDR3 is 15 amino acids. Germline V gene sequence: CDR1 SGHKS, CDR2 YYEKEE (reference sequence). Trimming shortened V by 1 base and J by 3 bases, and 11 bases separated the two germline ends. The specimen comprised CD4+ or CD8+ T cells sorted from blood, sampled in a trial of the OX40 agonist ivuxolimab. This sequence joins TRBV5-5 and TRBJ2-1; D ambiguous. The sequence was collected from an adult with an advanced solid tumor such as melanoma, head and neck, liver or kidney cancer. The CDR3 DNA reads as TGTGCCAGCAGCTTGATTGCACGAGACTACAATGAGCAGTTCTTC. Protein: CASSLIARDYNEQFF.